One sample yielded the 32 T cell receptor beta chains listed below, sequenced in a study of monozygotic twins with inflammatory bowel disease. From the 5' RACE reads, TCRdb lists one entry per CDR3 protein and no DNA. The table counts 150,000 to 200,000 distinct CDR3 sequences; approximately 2.4% lies in the top ten. Sequencing was done on a sample of blood. The receptors stem from a human donor with ulcerative colitis or Crohn's disease, or a healthy co-twin of an affected twin (not recorded which).

The chain joins TRBV7-3 to TRBJ2-1; absent DNA, TCRdb's TRBD2 call cannot be checked. The CDR3 has 14 amino acids. CDR1 SGHTA and CDR2 FQGTGA come from the germline V gene. The CDR3 is CASSFRLARGEQFF.

The CDR3 here is CASSEGRGNNEKLFF. The gene calls are TRBV2 and TRBJ1-4; the TCRdb call, TRBD1, lacks DNA for checking. The CDR3 contains 15 residues. Germline CDR1 reads SNHLY; CDR2 reads FYNNEI.

This chain links TRBV19 with TRBJ2-2; without DNA, the TCRdb call of TRBD1 cannot be checked. Germline lookup yields CDR1 LNHDA and CDR2 SQIVND (reference sequence). The CDR3 runs 16 residues. The CDR3 loop is CASRGGRQGFVGELFF.

The chain employs TRBV7-2 and TRBJ2-1. This CDR3 contains 15 residues. Germline V gene sequence: CDR1 SGHTA, CDR2 FQGNSA. This CDR3 reads CASRLAGSPYNEQFF.

CDR3 loop: CASSFGQANEQFF. V gene TRBV5-1 combines with J gene TRBJ2-1; TCRdb lists TRBD1, though no DNA is available to test this call. The CDR3 totals 13 residues. Germline loops: CDR1 SGHRS, CDR2 YFSETQ.

This chain links TRBV20-1 with TRBJ2-7. This CDR3 is 13 amino acids long. Germline loops: CDR1 DFQATT, CDR2 SNEGSKA (reference sequence). The CDR3 here is CSANGVDGSEQYF.

This chain connects TRBV20-1 to TRBJ2-1; the TRBD2 assignment by TCRdb is unverifiable without DNA. The length of the CDR3 is 15 residues. Germline V gives CDR1 DFQATT, CDR2 SNEGSKA (reference sequence). This CDR3 is CSASYPAGGLNEQFF.

The V gene is TRBV7-3, the J gene TRBJ2-2; TCRdb's D gene call, TRBD1, goes unchecked for lack of DNA. The CDR3 has 15 residues. From germline, CDR1 is SGHTA and CDR2 FQGTGA. CDR3: CASSLGSGNTGELFF.

V usage is TRBV7-8 and J usage is TRBJ2-1; with no DNA, the TCRdb D assignment of TRBD1 cannot be verified. The CDR3 runs to 13 residues. The germline V gene has CDR1 SGHVS and CDR2 FQNEAQ. CDR3 protein: CASSRDNLYEQFF.

The CDR3: CASSLAEGGSYEQYF. V is TRBV5-1 and J is TRBJ2-7. Germline lookup yields CDR1 SGHRS and CDR2 YFSETQ. CDR3 length equals 15 residues.

The chain links TRBV11-3 to TRBJ2-2. Germline V gene data show CDR1 as SGHNT and CDR2 as YENEEA. The CDR3 consists of 16 residues. The CDR3 protein is CASSLSLGANTGELFF.

J is TRBJ2-1 and V is TRBV12-3 or TRBV12-4; the TRBD2 assignment by TCRdb is unverifiable without DNA. The CDR3 length is 14 residues. The CDR3 loop is CASSSSGPYNEQFF.

The chain is built from TRBV27 and TRBJ2-7; TCRdb designates TRBD1, a call that cannot be tested without DNA. In germline, CDR1 is MNHEY, CDR2 SMNVEV (reference sequence). There are 17 residues in the CDR3. CDR3 amino acids: CASTPGRQALRGYEQYF.

This chain's CDR3 is CASSFGTSGGASDTQYF. The chain uses TRBV5-1 and TRBJ2-3; TCRdb's D call, TRBD2, is unchecked because there is no DNA. The CDR3 is 17 amino acids. Germline V gene data show CDR1 as SGHRS and CDR2 as YFSETQ. Based on the CDR3 plus reference TRBV5-1 and TRBJ2-3, the full variable domain is KAGVTQTPRYLIKTRGQQVTLSCSPISGHRSVSWYQQTPGQGLQFLFEYFSETQRNKGNFPGRFSGRQFSNSRSEMNVSTLELGDSALYLCASSFGTSGGASDTQYFGPGTRLTVL.

J is TRBJ2-1 and V is TRBV7-9. The germline V gene encodes CDR1 SEHNR and CDR2 FQNEAQ (reference sequence). The CDR3 totals 15 residues. This CDR3 is CASSSTNPSYNEQFF.

The chain has TRBV19 and TRBJ2-7; TCRdb indicates TRBD1, and absent DNA this call remains unverified. The CDR3 consists of 15 residues. Germline CDR1 is LNHDA and CDR2 is SQIVND (reference sequence). CDR3 loop: CASSIAGQGAYEQYF. Variable domain in full (rest from reference TRBV19 and TRBJ2-7): DGGITQSPKYLFRKEGQNVTLSCEQNLNHDAMYWYRQDPGQGLRLIYYSQIVNDFQKGDIAEGYSVSREKKESFPLTVTSAQKNPTAFYLCASSIAGQGAYEQYFGPGTRLTVT.

J is TRBJ1-2 and V is TRBV3-1. Per the germline V gene, CDR1 is LGHDT and CDR2 is YNNKEL (reference sequence). This CDR3 region has 14 residues. CDR3 amino acids: CASSQDRAGYGYTF.

The chain employs TRBV18 and TRBJ2-7; with no DNA, the TCRdb D assignment of TRBD2 cannot be verified. This CDR3 region has 13 residues. CDR1 is KGHSH, CDR2 LQKENI, per germline. The CDR3 loop reads CASSWTESYEQYF.

CDR3 sequence: CSALPRGPLGEGDEQYF. The genes are TRBV20-1 and TRBJ2-7; the D gene TCRdb calls, TRBD2, cannot be checked with no DNA. The CDR3 is made up of 17 amino acids. The germline gives CDR1 DFQATT, CDR2 SNEGSKA (reference sequence).

V gene TRBV27 combines with J gene TRBJ1-6; TCRdb designates TRBD1, a call that cannot be tested without DNA. Germline V CDR1 and CDR2: MNHEY, SMNVEV (reference sequence). The CDR3 is 16 residues long. CDR3 protein: CASSLWGRGSYSPLHF.

The rearrangement joins TRBV5-1 to TRBJ2-5. Germline loops: CDR1 SGHRS, CDR2 YFSETQ. The CDR3 is 15 residues long. The chain's CDR3 is CASSLAVDSQETQYF.

The V and J genes are TRBV5-1 and TRBJ2-3; without DNA, the TCRdb call of TRBD2 cannot be checked. In germline, CDR1 is SGHRS, CDR2 YFSETQ. This CDR3 has 16 residues. CDR3 region: CASSLERGRAGDTQYF.

The rearrangement uses TRBV5-1 and TRBJ1-1. CDR3 length equals 13 residues. Germline V gene lookup returns CDR1 SGHRS and CDR2 YFSETQ. CDR3 amino acids: CASSLESLGEAFF.

The gene calls are TRBV28 and TRBJ1-1; the TRBD1 assignment by TCRdb is unverifiable without DNA. Looked up from germline, CDR1 is MDHEN and CDR2 is SYDVKM. This CDR3 is built from 14 residues. The CDR3 spells CASSFYQGRTEAFF.

The CDR3 loop is CASQWGLDSPLHF. V usage is TRBV19 and J usage is TRBJ1-6; TCRdb's assignment of TRBD1 cannot be checked, as there is no DNA. The germline gives CDR1 LNHDA, CDR2 SQIVND (reference sequence). The CDR3 loop spans 13 amino acids.

V and J are TRBV5-1 and TRBJ1-3. This CDR3 contains 16 residues. Per the germline V gene, CDR1 is SGHRS and CDR2 is YFSETQ. The CDR3 sequence is CASSLEGFNSGNTIYF.

The rearrangement uses TRBV27 and TRBJ2-7; TCRdb lists TRBD1, though no DNA is available to test this call. Germline lookup yields CDR1 MNHEY and CDR2 SMNVEV (reference sequence). The CDR3 contains 15 residues. CDR3 sequence reads: CASSPRTRFSYEQYF.

The rearrangement joins TRBV10-3 to TRBJ2-7; the D gene TCRdb calls, TRBD1, cannot be checked with no DNA. Germline V gene lookup returns CDR1 ENHRY and CDR2 SYGVKD. CDR3 length: 13 residues. The CDR3 protein is CAADRGISYEQYF.

This chain joins TRBV29-1 and TRBJ2-3; TCRdb names TRBD2, which stays unverified in the absence of DNA. CDR3 length: 14 residues. Germline V CDR1 and CDR2: SQVTM, ANQGSEA. The CDR3 reads CSVAGGGGTDTQYF.

This chain's CDR3 is CASTAGETQYF. The chain joins TRBV2 to TRBJ2-3; TCRdb picks TRBD2, but there is no DNA to check that call. There are 11 residues in the CDR3. Germline V CDR1 and CDR2: SNHLY, FYNNEI.

The chain is built from TRBV5-1 and TRBJ2-3. Germline CDR1 is SGHRS and CDR2 is YFSETQ. This CDR3 region has 12 residues. The CDR3 protein is CASSLFSDTQYF. Filled out from reference TRBV5-1 and TRBJ2-3, the complete variable domain reads KAGVTQTPRYLIKTRGQQVTLSCSPISGHRSVSWYQQTPGQGLQFLFEYFSETQRNKGNFPGRFSGRQFSNSRSEMNVSTLELGDSALYLCASSLFSDTQYFGPGTRLTVL.

The chain is built from TRBV28 and TRBJ2-5. The germline V gene encodes CDR1 MDHEN and CDR2 SYDVKM. The CDR3 spans 13 residues. CDR3 sequence reads: CASSPFIRETQYF.